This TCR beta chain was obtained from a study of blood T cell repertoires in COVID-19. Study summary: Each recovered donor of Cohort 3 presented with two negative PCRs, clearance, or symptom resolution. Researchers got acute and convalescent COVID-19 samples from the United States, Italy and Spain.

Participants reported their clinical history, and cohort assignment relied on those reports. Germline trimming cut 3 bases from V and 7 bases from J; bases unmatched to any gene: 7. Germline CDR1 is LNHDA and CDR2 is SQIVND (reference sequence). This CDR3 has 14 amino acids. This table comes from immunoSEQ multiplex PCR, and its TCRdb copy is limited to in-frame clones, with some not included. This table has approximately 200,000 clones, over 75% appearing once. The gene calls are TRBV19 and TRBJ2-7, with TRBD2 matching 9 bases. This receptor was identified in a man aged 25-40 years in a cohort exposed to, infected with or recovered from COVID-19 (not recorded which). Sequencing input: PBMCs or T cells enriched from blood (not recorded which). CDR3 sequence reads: CASSIAGGPGEQYF. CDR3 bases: TGTGCCAGTAGTATTGCGGGAGGGCCCGGGGAGCAGTACTTC.